A single sample is the source of the 30 T cell receptor beta chains below, sequenced in a study of CD8 T cells in ankylosing spondylitis. TCRdb redid the calling of the 5' RACE reads with MiXCR, one entry per CDR3 protein. Found here are 30,000 or so distinct CDR3 sequences, around 5% of them singletons; the top ten hold around 1.8%. Sequenced sample: blood, either unsorted or a sorted T cell fraction (not recorded which). These receptors were taken from a female donor with ankylosing spondylitis or in good health (not recorded which).

The table lists this clonotype with a few counts. The chain employs TRBV9 and TRBJ2-5; 8 nucleotides match TRBD2. V was clipped by 3 bases and J by 1 base; unmatched bases: 11. Germline CDR1 and CDR2: SGDLS and YYNGEE. The CDR3 covers 17 residues. The CDR3 loop reads CASSAGQGLVIQETQYF. As DNA, the CDR3 is TGTGCCAGCAGCGCCGGCCAGGGACTAGTGATCCAAGAGACCCAGTACTTC.

The chain joins TRBV9 to TRBJ2-3, with D unclear. Germline loops: CDR1 SGDLS, CDR2 YYNGEE. The CDR3 runs 15 residues. Trimming removed 0 bases at V and 1 base at J, with 9 bases between. The CDR3 DNA reads TGTGCCAGCAGCGTAGTAGGAGATGGCACAGATACGCAGTATTTT. This gives the protein CASSVVGDGTDTQYF.

This clonotype was observed at least ten times. This chain connects TRBV9 to TRBJ2-3; 11 nucleotides match TRBD2. CDR1 SGDLS and CDR2 YYNGEE come from the germline V gene. The CDR3 consists of 15 residues. The trim removed 6 bases at V and 3 bases at J, leaving 6 bases unmatched. CDR3 bases: TGTGCCAGCACCTTAGCGGGGGGGCCGACAGATACGCAGTATTTT. This codes for CASTLAGGPTDTQYF. Full variable domain (missing parts from reference TRBV9 and TRBJ2-3): DSGVTQTPKHLITATGQRVTLRCSPRSGDLSVYWYQQSLDQGLQFLIQYYNGEERAKGNILERFSAQQFPDLHSELNLSSLELGDSALYFCASTLAGGPTDTQYFGPGTRLTVL.

In its sample, this clonotype was seen many times. V usage is TRBV9 and J usage is TRBJ2-1, with TRBD2 matching 7 bases. The CDR3 runs to 16 residues. Germline loops: CDR1 SGDLS, CDR2 YYNGEE. Losses at the gene ends were 6 bases for V and 4 bases for J; bases not matched to a gene: 13. The CDR3 nucleotides are TGTGCCAGCAACCAAGGGGAGGGAGTTGGGTACAATGAGCAGTTCTTC. This translates into CASNQGEGVGYNEQFF.

V is TRBV9 and J is TRBJ2-5; 11 bases line up with TRBD2. J gave up 5 bases and V 5 bases, and 11 bases lay outside the gene matches. The CDR3 runs 16 residues. CDR1 and CDR2 from the germline V gene are SGDLS and YYNGEE. CDR3 loop: CASSETIAGGQETQYF. For the CDR3, the DNA is TGTGCCAGCAGTGAAACTATAGCGGGGGGGCAGGAGACCCAGTACTTC.

This clonotype came up many times. V is TRBV6-8 and J is TRBJ1-2; 7 nucleotides agree with TRBD1. Germline V gives CDR1 MNHGY, CDR2 SAAAGT. Germline trimming cut 8 bases from V and 4 bases from J; bases unmatched to any gene: 10. This CDR3 is built from 14 residues. In nucleotides, the CDR3 is TGTGCCAGCTACCCTCGGGACAGCTTCTATGGCTACACCTTC. As protein: CASYPRDSFYGYTF.

By frequency in the sample, this clonotype is medium-sized. CDR3 sequence (DNA): TGTGCCAGCAGCGTAGCTCCGAGCTCCTACAATGAGCAGTTCTTC. Translation gives CASSVAPSSYNEQFF. The chain recombines TRBV9 with TRBJ2-1; unclear D gene. Germline CDR1 SGDLS, CDR2 YYNGEE. This CDR3 is 15 amino acids long. Trimming stripped 0 bases from V and 0 bases from J, with 7 bases between.

There are a few counts of this clonotype. This chain connects TRBV9 to TRBJ2-7, with TRBD2 matching over 7 bases. Germline CDR1 SGDLS, CDR2 YYNGEE. This CDR3 is 15 amino acids long. Losses at the gene ends were 4 bases for V and 4 bases for J; bases not matched to a gene: 11. The CDR3 loop reads CASSPVGGRGYEQYF. In DNA, the CDR3 is TGTGCCAGCAGCCCAGTGGGGGGGAGGGGATACGAGCAGTACTTC. Full variable domain (rest looked up from reference TRBV9 and TRBJ2-7): DSGVTQTPKHLITATGQRVTLRCSPRSGDLSVYWYQQSLDQGLQFLIQYYNGEERAKGNILERFSAQQFPDLHSELNLSSLELGDSALYFCASSPVGGRGYEQYFGPGTRLTVT.

The table lists this clonotype with many counts. This chain connects TRBV9 to TRBJ2-1; 9 bases fit TRBD2. From germline, CDR1 is SGDLS and CDR2 YYNGEE. V lost 0 bases to trimming and J lost 5 bases; unmatched junction nucleotides: 18. This CDR3 region has 20 residues. The CDR3 DNA sequence: TGTGCCAGCAGCGTAGGGGATAGGTTCAAGCGGGGGGCCGGCCACAATGAGCAGTTCTTC. Protein product: CASSVGDRFKRGAGHNEQFF. Together with reference TRBV9 and TRBJ2-1, the CDR3 gives the full variable domain: DSGVTQTPKHLITATGQRVTLRCSPRSGDLSVYWYQQSLDQGLQFLIQYYNGEERAKGNILERFSAQQFPDLHSELNLSSLELGDSALYFCASSVGDRFKRGAGHNEQFFGPGTRLTVL.

This clonotype has a handful of counts. The chain joins TRBV9 to TRBJ2-5; 10 bases line up with TRBD2. The CDR3 length is 18 residues. V shed 0 bases and J 1 base; nucleotides not matched to a gene: 9. Germline V gene sequence: CDR1 SGDLS, CDR2 YYNGEE. The CDR3 bases are TGTGCCAGCAGCGTAGCCCCCTATAGCGGGAGGATCCAAGAGACCCAGTACTTC. Translation gives CASSVAPYSGRIQETQYF.

By frequency in the sample, this clonotype is medium-sized. The V and J genes are TRBV9 and TRBJ1-2; 7 nucleotides agree with TRBD1. CDR1 is SGDLS, CDR2 YYNGEE, per germline. The junction had 8 bases not matched to a gene; V was cut back by 3 bases and J by 0 bases. The CDR3 contains 16 residues. DNA for the CDR3: TGTGCCAGCAGCGCCCCCCAGACAGGGTCTAACTATGGCTACACCTTC. It is translated as CASSAPQTGSNYGYTF.

This clonotype occurred many times. This sequence joins TRBV9 and TRBJ1-1; 7 nucleotides line up with TRBD1. The CDR3 is 14 amino acids. Germline loops: CDR1 SGDLS, CDR2 YYNGEE. Germline trimming cut 4 bases from V and 0 bases from J; bases unmatched to any gene: 3. The CDR3 bases are TGTGCCAGCAGCACGGGACAGCTGAACACTGAAGCTTTCTTT. This gives the protein CASSTGQLNTEAFF.

This clonotype was seen many times. This chain connects TRBV9 to TRBJ2-3, with D unclear. Trimming cost V 5 bases and J 2 bases, with 9 bases left between them. CDR3 length: 13 residues. The V gene's germline CDR1 is SGDLS and CDR2 YYNGEE. The CDR3 DNA reads as TGTGCCAGCAGTATCGGACCCACAGATACGCAGTATTTT. It specifies CASSIGPTDTQYF. Based on the CDR3 plus reference TRBV9 and TRBJ2-3, the full variable domain is DSGVTQTPKHLITATGQRVTLRCSPRSGDLSVYWYQQSLDQGLQFLIQYYNGEERAKGNILERFSAQQFPDLHSELNLSSLELGDSALYFCASSIGPTDTQYFGPGTRLTVL.

This clonotype was recorded many times. The chain couples TRBV9 to TRBJ2-7; D not certain. Germline CDR1 is SGDLS and CDR2 is YYNGEE. The CDR3 has 13 amino acids. V lost 0 bases and J lost 6, with 10 bases in between. The CDR3 here is CASSVGSSVEQYF. The CDR3, as DNA: TGTGCCAGCAGCGTAGGTTCATCCGTCGAGCAGTACTTC.

This clonotype was seen ten or more times. This chain links TRBV9 with TRBJ1-2; D gene unclear. The V and J ends lost 0 bases and 3 bases respectively, with 18 bases between them. Per germline, CDR1 SGDLS and CDR2 YYNGEE. This CDR3 comprises 17 residues. CDR3 sequence reads: CASSVDGSPKPYYGYTF. CDR3 nucleotide sequence: TGTGCCAGCAGCGTAGATGGCAGCCCCAAACCATACTATGGCTACACCTTC.

V and J are TRBV21-1 and TRBJ2-5; the table's D call of TRBD1 was not tested on the DNA. TRBV21-1 is a recognized pseudogene. This CDR3 contains 18 residues. The CDR3, as DNA: TGTGCCAGCAGCAAAAGTCGTGGGGCAGGGCACCTTGGGGAGACCCAGTACTTC. Its protein is CASSKSRGAGHLGETQYF.

The table lists this clonotype with a count of one. In DNA, the CDR3 is TGTGCCAGCAGCGGCCGCCCGCGGTCCATCCCTGAGCAGTTCTTC. Protein product: CASSGRPRSIPEQFF. The V call is TRBV9, the J call TRBJ2-1; D uncertain. The CDR3 is 15 residues long. Germline CDR1 and CDR2: SGDLS and YYNGEE. The ends were cut back, 3 bases at V and 9 bases at J, with 19 bases in the middle.

In its sample, this clonotype was seen a few times. The chain carries TRBV9 and TRBJ2-3; the match to TRBD1 covers 9 bases. The CDR3 extends over 16 amino acids. The germline V gene has CDR1 SGDLS and CDR2 YYNGEE. The ends lost 0 bases at V and 5 bases at J; junction bases unmatched: 7. For the CDR3, the DNA is TGTGCCAGCAGCGTAGACCACAGGGGGCGCGTAGATACGCAGTATTTT. Its protein is CASSVDHRGRVDTQYF.

This clonotype was seen ten or more times. The V gene is TRBV9, the J gene TRBJ2-3; possibly TRBD2 for D (5 bases). V was pared by 0 bases and J by 6 bases, with 14 bases between. Germline V gene lookup returns CDR1 SGDLS and CDR2 YYNGEE. The CDR3 extends over 15 amino acids. The DNA of the CDR3 is TGTGCCAGCAGCGTAGCGGTGGGAGATCCTGATACGCAGTATTTT. Translation gives CASSVAVGDPDTQYF.

By share of the sample, this clonotype is medium-sized. CDR3 sequence reads: CASSARGLTTDTQYF. The CDR3 coding sequence is TGTGCCAGCAGCGCCCGGGGCCTAACGACAGATACGCAGTATTTT. The chain combines TRBV9 with TRBJ2-3; the D call may be TRBD1 or TRBD2 (5 bases each). V was trimmed by 3 bases and J by 3 bases, leaving 14 bases between them. Germline CDR1 SGDLS, CDR2 YYNGEE. The CDR3 totals 15 residues.

This clonotype occurred many times. This chain uses TRBV9 with TRBJ2-2; 9 bases align to TRBD1. With V trimmed by 5 bases and J by 2 bases, 7 bases remained unmatched. This CDR3 has 16 amino acids. Germline V gene lookup returns CDR1 SGDLS and CDR2 YYNGEE. The CDR3 sequence: CASRTGTGFNTGELFF. The DNA for the CDR3 is TGTGCCAGCAGGACTGGGACAGGGTTTAACACCGGGGAGCTGTTTTTT. Full variable domain (rest looked up from reference TRBV9 and TRBJ2-2): DSGVTQTPKHLITATGQRVTLRCSPRSGDLSVYWYQQSLDQGLQFLIQYYNGEERAKGNILERFSAQQFPDLHSELNLSSLELGDSALYFCASRTGTGFNTGELFFGEGSRLTVL.

This clonotype was counted ten times or more. V is TRBV7-7 and J is TRBJ1-5; D is perhaps TRBD1 (5 bases). CDR1 and CDR2 (germline): SSHAT, FNYEAQ (reference sequence). Deletions cut 5 bases from V and 3 bases from J, with 35 bases between. The CDR3 covers 22 residues. CDR3 amino acids: CASSTRGFGQGDSKGHNQPQHF. The CDR3 nucleotides are TGTGCCAGCAGCACAAGAGGCTTCGGGCAGGGCGACTCCAAAGGGCACAATCAGCCCCAGCATTTT.

The V gene is TRBV9, the J gene TRBJ2-3, with 9 nucleotides matching TRBD2. The CDR3 is made up of 15 amino acids. Germline V gene lookup returns CDR1 SGDLS and CDR2 YYNGEE. After removal of 4 bases from V and 4 bases from J, the junction contained 7 bases not matched to a gene. This CDR3 reads CASSRAGGRADTQYF. Here the CDR3 DNA reads TGTGCCAGCAGCAGAGCGGGGGGTCGCGCAGATACGCAGTATTTT.

By sample fraction, this clonotype is medium-sized (0.01 to 0.1%). The chain links TRBV9 to TRBJ2-5, with TRBD2 matching 12 bases. J lost 2 bases, V lost 6 bases, and 8 bases had no gene match. Germline V CDR1 and CDR2: SGDLS, YYNGEE. This CDR3 has 16 residues. For the CDR3, the DNA is TGTGCCAGCACACGGACCGGACTAGCGGGGCAAGAGACCCAGTACTTC. This encodes CASTRTGLAGQETQYF.

This clonotype occurred many times. The chain is built from TRBV9 and TRBJ2-2; D remains ambiguous. The CDR3 spans 12 residues. From germline, CDR1 is SGDLS and CDR2 YYNGEE. With 2 bases removed from V and 6 bases from J, the gap between germline ends came to 5 bases. CDR3 sequence (DNA): TGTGCCAGCAGCGTTACCGCCGGGGAGCTGTTTTTT. It yields the protein CASSVTAGELFF. The variable domain in full, with the rest retrieved from reference TRBV9 and TRBJ2-2, is DSGVTQTPKHLITATGQRVTLRCSPRSGDLSVYWYQQSLDQGLQFLIQYYNGEERAKGNILERFSAQQFPDLHSELNLSSLELGDSALYFCASSVTAGELFFGEGSRLTVL.

This clonotype was counted ten times or more. This sequence joins TRBV9 and TRBJ1-6; the D is unclear. In germline, CDR1 is SGDLS, CDR2 YYNGEE. Trimming shortened V by 4 bases and J by 10 bases, and 24 bases separated the two germline ends. CDR3 size: 17 residues. The DNA of the CDR3 is TGTGCCAGCAGCCCATCCCCGAGGGCGCAGTCGGGATCACCCCTCCACTTT. Amino acid sequence: CASSPSPRAQSGSPLHF.

This clonotype showed up many times. CDR3 sequence: CASSVALDNSPLHF. The CDR3 DNA reads as TGTGCCAGCAGCGTAGCTCTGGATAATTCACCCCTCCACTTT. The chain carries TRBV9 and TRBJ1-6; D is ambiguous. The V and J ends lost 0 bases and 5 bases respectively, with 6 bases between them. The CDR3 consists of 14 residues. The germline CDR1 and CDR2 sequences are SGDLS and YYNGEE. The entire variable domain, with the rest obtained from reference TRBV9 and TRBJ1-6, is as follows: DSGVTQTPKHLITATGQRVTLRCSPRSGDLSVYWYQQSLDQGLQFLIQYYNGEERAKGNILERFSAQQFPDLHSELNLSSLELGDSALYFCASSVALDNSPLHFGNGTRLTVT.

By proportion, this clonotype is medium-sized. The chain links TRBV9 to TRBJ1-5; a possible D gene is TRBD1 (6 bases). CDR1 and CDR2 (germline): SGDLS, YYNGEE. The CDR3 loop spans 14 amino acids. V lost 4 bases and J lost 2, with 10 bases in between. The CDR3 protein is CASSPSGGNQPQHF. DNA of the CDR3: TGTGCCAGCAGCCCCTCAGGGGGCAATCAGCCCCAGCATTTT. Using reference TRBV9 and TRBJ1-5 for the parts outside the CDR3, the full variable domain is DSGVTQTPKHLITATGQRVTLRCSPRSGDLSVYWYQQSLDQGLQFLIQYYNGEERAKGNILERFSAQQFPDLHSELNLSSLELGDSALYFCASSPSGGNQPQHFGDGTRLSIL.

There are many counts of this clonotype. The chain uses TRBV9 and TRBJ2-3; 10 bases fit TRBD2. This CDR3 contains 17 residues. J lost 5 bases, V lost 1 base, and 10 bases had no gene match. Per germline, CDR1 SGDLS and CDR2 YYNGEE. The CDR3 nucleotides read TGTGCCAGCAGCGTAACCCCTCTAGCGGGAGTGGTAGATACGCAGTATTTT. It codes for CASSVTPLAGVVDTQYF.

This clonotype was seen many times. The gene calls are TRBV9 and TRBJ2-7, with D possibly TRBD2 on 6 matching bases. The CDR3 consists of 15 residues. Trimming shortened V by 0 bases and J by 3 bases, and 13 bases separated the two germline ends. The germline V gene encodes CDR1 SGDLS and CDR2 YYNGEE. The CDR3 region is CASSVGPGSIYEQYF. The CDR3 nucleotides are TGTGCCAGCAGCGTAGGGCCCGGGAGCATCTACGAGCAGTACTTC.